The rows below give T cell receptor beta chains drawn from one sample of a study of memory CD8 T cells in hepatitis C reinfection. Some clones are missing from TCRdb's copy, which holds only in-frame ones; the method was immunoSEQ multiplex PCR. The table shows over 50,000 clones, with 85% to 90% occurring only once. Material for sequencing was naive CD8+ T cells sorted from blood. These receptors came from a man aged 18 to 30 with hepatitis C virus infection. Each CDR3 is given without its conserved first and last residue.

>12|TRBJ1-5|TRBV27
ASSLQGYNQPQH
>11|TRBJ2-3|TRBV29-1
SVLADSTDTQY
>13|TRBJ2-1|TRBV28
ASTSGRTSYNEQF
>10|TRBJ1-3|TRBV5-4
ASSFQGNTIY
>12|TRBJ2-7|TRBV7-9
ASSVTGTSYEQY
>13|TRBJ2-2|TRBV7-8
ASPSGETNTGELF
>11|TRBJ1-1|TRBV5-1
ASSLGGATEAF
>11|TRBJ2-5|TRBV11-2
ASSDRPQETQY
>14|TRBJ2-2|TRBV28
ASSLRSGGATGELF
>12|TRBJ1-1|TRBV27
ASSLGGGNTEAF
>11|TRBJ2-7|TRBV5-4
ASSPTGSLEQY
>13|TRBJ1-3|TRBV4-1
ASSQAGNSGNTIY
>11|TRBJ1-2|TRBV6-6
ASSYGRDYGYT
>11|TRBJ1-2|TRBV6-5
ASSSPGDYGYT
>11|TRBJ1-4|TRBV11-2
ASSLGGNEKLF
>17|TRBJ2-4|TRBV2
ASKPNLAGVGGTKNIQY
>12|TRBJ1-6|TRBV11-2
ASSSSSYNSPLH
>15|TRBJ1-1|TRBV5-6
ASSSLASQGWSTEAF
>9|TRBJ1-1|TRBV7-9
ASSADTEAF
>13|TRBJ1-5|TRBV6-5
ASKQQGVLEQPQH
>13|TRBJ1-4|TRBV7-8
ASSLVGALGEKLF
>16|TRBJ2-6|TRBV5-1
ASSTGQGAFIGANVLT
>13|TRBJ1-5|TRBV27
ASSQGARGNQPQH
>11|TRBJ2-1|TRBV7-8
ASSSLNRVEQF
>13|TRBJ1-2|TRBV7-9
ASSLGHATTYGYT